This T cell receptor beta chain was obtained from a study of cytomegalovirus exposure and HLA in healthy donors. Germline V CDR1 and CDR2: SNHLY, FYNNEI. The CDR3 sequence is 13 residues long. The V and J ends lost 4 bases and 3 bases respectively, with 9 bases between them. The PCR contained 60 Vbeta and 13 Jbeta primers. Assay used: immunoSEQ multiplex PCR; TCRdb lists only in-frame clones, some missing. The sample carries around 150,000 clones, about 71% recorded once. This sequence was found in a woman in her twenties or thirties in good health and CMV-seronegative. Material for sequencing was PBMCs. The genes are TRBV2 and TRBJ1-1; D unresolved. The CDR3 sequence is CASSGALYTEAFF. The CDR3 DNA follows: TGTGCCAGCAGTGGAGCACTCTACACTGAAGCTTTCTTT. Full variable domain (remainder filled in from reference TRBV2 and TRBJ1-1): EPEVTQTPSHQVTQMGQEVILRCVPISNHLYFYWYRQILGQKVEFLVSFYNNEISEKSEIFDDQFSVERPDGSNFTLKIRSTKLEDSAMYFCASSGALYTEAFFGQGTRLTVV.